This TCR beta chain is drawn from a study of blood T cell repertoires in COVID-19. For the study at large: Some COVID-19 samples were acute and others convalescent; all came from the United States, Italy and Spain. T cells, B-cell-depleted T cells, or PBMCs supplied cDNA or gDNA.

Authors' processing steps: Reference gene primer amplification gave estimated nucleated cell counts. The table came from immunoSEQ multiplex PCR; TCRdb's copy has only in-frame clones and leaves some out. V, J and clone size are those of that table, while D and trimming were read from the DNA. The data contain about 62,000 clones, roughly 92% of them singletons. Germline-derived CDR1 and CDR2 are SNHLY and FYNNEI. V dropped 6 bases and J dropped 6 bases, with 13 bases sitting between them. The CDR3 sequence is 13 residues long. This clone was observed a single time. Sequenced sample: peripheral blood. The V gene is TRBV2, the J gene TRBJ2-3; D is unclear. This sequence originates from a human donor in a cohort sampled during active COVID-19. Written as DNA, the CDR3 is TGTGCCAGCAGCCCTAATTCCCGGGATACGCAGTATTTT. Its protein product is CASSPNSRDTQYF.